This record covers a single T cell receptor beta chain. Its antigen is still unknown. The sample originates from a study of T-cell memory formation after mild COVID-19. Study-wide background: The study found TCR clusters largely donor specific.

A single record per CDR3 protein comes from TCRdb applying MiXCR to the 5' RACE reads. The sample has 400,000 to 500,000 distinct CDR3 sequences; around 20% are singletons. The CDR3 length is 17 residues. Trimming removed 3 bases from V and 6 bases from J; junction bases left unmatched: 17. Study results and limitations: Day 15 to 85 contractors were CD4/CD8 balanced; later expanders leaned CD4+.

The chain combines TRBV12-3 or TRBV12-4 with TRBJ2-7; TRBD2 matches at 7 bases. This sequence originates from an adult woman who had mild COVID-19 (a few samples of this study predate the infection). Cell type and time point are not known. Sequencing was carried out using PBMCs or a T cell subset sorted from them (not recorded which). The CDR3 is CASSLPFGGGKNFEQYF. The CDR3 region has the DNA TGTGCCAGCAGTTTGCCCTTTGGGGGGGGGAAAAATTTCGAGCAGTACTTC.